Each of the 7 T cell receptor beta chains below was sequenced from the same sample in a study of T-cell reconstitution after alpha-beta-depleted transplantation in children. Researchers prepared the TCRbeta library using unique molecular identifiers, the study reports. In TCRdb, the PCR reads were re-called with MiXCR into one record per CDR3 protein. The table lists about 610,000 distinct CDR3 sequences, under 12% of them singletons. Sequenced material: PBMCs from the stem cell graft donor, taken from the stem cell graft. The receptors originated from a human donor who donated a stem cell graft to a child with acute myeloid leukemia.

The rearrangement joins TRBV4-2 to TRBJ1-1; the D gene is possibly TRBD1 (5 bases). The CDR3 is 13 residues long. Trimming took 0 bases from V and 7 from J, leaving 9 bases between them. CDR1 is LGHNA, CDR2 YNFKEQ, per germline. The CDR3: CASSQEGRDEAFF. The DNA of the CDR3 is TGTGCCAGCAGCCAAGAGGGGCGAGATGAAGCTTTCTTT.

There are a few counts of this clonotype. The chain recombines TRBV7-2 with TRBJ2-5, with D unclear. This CDR3 is built from 13 residues. Trimming cost V 2 bases and J 0 bases, with 4 bases left between them. CDR1 and CDR2 (germline): SGHTA, FQGNSA. The chain's CDR3 is CASSLRYQETQYF. CDR3 bases: TGTGCCAGCAGCTTACGGTACCAAGAGACCCAGTACTTC. The full variable domain, with the rest looked up from reference TRBV7-2 and TRBJ2-5, is GAGVSQSPSNKVTEKGKDVELRCDPISGHTALYWYRQSLGQGLEFLIYFQGNSAPDKSGLPSDRFSAERTGGSVSTLTIQRTQQEDSAVYLCASSLRYQETQYFGPGTRLLVL.

In its sample, this clonotype was seen a few times. The rearrangement joins TRBV20-1 to TRBJ2-3; unclear D gene. V was pared by 4 bases and J by 0 bases, with 11 bases between. From germline, CDR1 is DFQATT and CDR2 SNEGSKA (reference sequence). This CDR3 has 14 amino acids. This chain's CDR3 is CSAMGTESTDTQYF. The CDR3, as DNA: TGCAGTGCTATGGGAACGGAAAGCACAGATACGCAGTATTTT.

The chain links TRBV20-1 to TRBJ2-5; no reliable D call. With 1 base removed from V and 7 bases from J, the gap between germline ends came to 19 bases. The germline V gene encodes CDR1 DFQATT and CDR2 SNEGSKA (reference sequence). CDR3 length: 15 residues. This CDR3 reads CSARVRRGLMGTQYF. The CDR3 nucleotides read TGCAGTGCTAGAGTACGGCGCGGCCTAATGGGGACCCAGTACTTC.

The chain combines TRBV5-6 with TRBJ2-3; no definite D call. Trimming shortened V by 0 bases and J by 5 bases, and 7 bases separated the two germline ends. The V gene's germline CDR1 is SGHDT and CDR2 YYEEEE. The CDR3 contains 13 residues. The chain's CDR3 is CASSLASGDTQYF. The CDR3 bases are TGTGCCAGCAGCTTGGCGTCGGGAGATACGCAGTATTTT.

Only a few counts were recorded for this clonotype. This CDR3 is CASSLAGVKLDEQFF. The CDR3 DNA sequence: TGCGCCAGCAGCCTAGCGGGAGTAAAATTAGATGAGCAGTTCTTC. The J gene is TRBJ2-1, the V gene TRBV5-1, with 10 nucleotides matching TRBD2. After removal of 4 bases from V and 8 bases from J, the junction contained 9 bases not matched to a gene. The CDR3 is 15 amino acids. CDR1 and CDR2 (germline): SGHRS, YFSETQ.

A few counts support this clonotype. The chain combines TRBV20-1 with TRBJ2-7; 12 nucleotides agree with TRBD2. V lost 1 base to trimming and J lost 4 bases; unmatched junction nucleotides: 5. CDR3 length: 15 residues. Germline V gene data show CDR1 as DFQATT and CDR2 as SNEGSKA (reference sequence). Here the CDR3 reads CSARGDLAGGYEQYF. Written as DNA, the CDR3 is TGCAGTGCTAGAGGAGATCTAGCGGGAGGGTACGAGCAGTACTTC.